The 24 T cell receptor beta chains reported below all come from one sample, sequenced in a study of shared clonotypes between healthy human individuals. Data came from immunoSEQ multiplex PCR; TCRdb stores just in-frame clones and leaves some out. The data show about 1.1 million clones, about 84% seen once. The sequenced sample consisted of memory CD4+ T cells from PBMCs. Subset given: CD45RA-negative fraction. These receptors were obtained from a man younger than 30 in good health. Some clones in this sample may be carry-over from other donors' samples.

This clone showed up just once. The J gene is TRBJ2-2, the V gene TRBV7-3, with TRBD2 identical over 10 bases. The V gene end was trimmed by 2 bases and the J gene end by 4 bases; junction bases not matched to a gene: 13. The germline V gene encodes CDR1 SGHTA and CDR2 FQGTGA. CDR3 size: 19 residues. The CDR3 is CASSLVASGRGVSTGELFF. The CDR3 nucleotides read TGTGCCAGCAGCTTAGTGGCTAGCGGGAGAGGTGTAAGCACCGGGGAGCTGTTTTTT.

This sequence joins TRBV7-9 and TRBJ1-1; D is possibly TRBD1 (5 bases). Trimming took 4 bases from V and 1 from J, leaving 13 bases between them. Looked up from germline, CDR1 is SEHNR and CDR2 is FQNEAQ (reference sequence). The CDR3 totals 15 residues. CDR3 protein: CASSWGRAPNTEAFF. In DNA form, the CDR3 reads TGTGCCAGCAGCTGGGGACGGGCGCCGAACACTGAAGCTTTCTTT.

This clone was counted a few times. The chain joins TRBV4-1 to TRBJ1-3, with a weak D call TRBD1 (5 bases). CDR1 is MGHRA and CDR2 is YSYEKL in the germline V gene. The CDR3 totals 15 residues. Trimming shortened V by 0 bases and J by 2 bases, and 8 bases separated the two germline ends. CDR3 sequence reads: CASSQDREAGNTIYF. The CDR3 DNA is TGCGCCAGCAGCCAAGACAGGGAAGCTGGAAACACCATATATTTT.

As concerns this clone: A much larger clone differs from this one at a single base, so this may be a read error. Other DNA sequences in this specimen translate into the identical CDR3. The genes are TRBV6-5 and TRBJ2-7; D uncertain. CDR3 length: 11 amino acids. The germline gives CDR1 MNHEY, CDR2 SVGAGI. V was pared by 4 bases and J by 2 bases, with 3 bases between. The chain's CDR3 is CASSSAYEQYF. The CDR3 nucleotides are TGTGCCAGCAGTTCGGCCTACGAGCAGTACTTC.

The V and J genes are TRBV28 and TRBJ2-1, with TRBD2 matching 9 bases. The germline V gene encodes CDR1 MDHEN and CDR2 SYDVKM. The length of the CDR3 is 14 residues. V was pared by 10 bases and J by 4 bases, with 8 bases of the junction left unmatched. CDR3 DNA sequence: TGTGCCACCCACGGACTAGCGTGGTACAATGAGCAGTTCTTC. Its protein is CATHGLAWYNEQFF.

This clone was counted only a few times. The CDR3 spells CASSLPGVEAQHF. As DNA, the CDR3 is TGTGCCAGCAGCTTGCCCGGGGTTGAAGCCCAGCATTTT. This sequence joins TRBV5-8 and TRBJ1-5; D gene unclear. Germline assignment: CDR1 SGHTS and CDR2 YDEGEE. The V gene lost 1 base and the J gene lost 11 bases, with 13 bases spanning the gap. The CDR3 runs to 13 residues.

This clone has only a few counts. V usage is TRBV27 and J usage is TRBJ1-2; D is possibly TRBD1 (5 bases). The CDR3 runs to 13 residues. CDR1 is MNHEY and CDR2 is SMNVEV in the germline V gene (reference sequence). Trimming left V 5 bases short and J 7 bases short, with 14 bases between. The CDR3 here is CASSNSWDLGYTF. In nucleotides, the CDR3 is TGTGCCAGCAGTAATTCTTGGGACCTTGGCTACACCTTC.

J is TRBJ1-2 and V is TRBV19; tentatively, D is TRBD1 (6 bases). The CDR3 is 15 residues long. Germline assignment: CDR1 LNHDA and CDR2 SQIVND (reference sequence). The V gene lost 7 bases and the J gene lost 0 bases, with 15 bases spanning the gap. The CDR3 DNA is TGTGCCAGTAAGGGGGAGACAACCGCTAACTATGGCTACACCTTC. Protein sequence: CASKGETTANYGYTF.

The chain recombines TRBV18 with TRBJ2-5; tentatively, D is TRBD2 (5 bases). The DNA end favors TRBJ2-7, so the J call may be wrong. Germline V gene sequence: CDR1 KGHSH, CDR2 LQKENI. The CDR3 is 12 amino acids. The CDR3 here is CASGGHFHEQYF. DNA of the CDR3: TGTGCCAGCGGCGGGCATTTCCACGAGCAGTACTTC.

The J gene is TRBJ2-2, the V gene TRBV9, with D possibly called TRBD1 or TRBD2 (5 bases each). Germline CDR1 is SGDLS and CDR2 is YYNGEE. The V and J ends lost 4 bases and 4 bases respectively, with 11 bases between them. The CDR3 length is 14 residues. DNA for the CDR3: TGTGCCAGCAGCCGGGACCCGCTCACCGGGGAGCTGTTTTTT. Its translation is CASSRDPLTGELFF.

The genes are TRBV27 and TRBJ2-4, with 7 bases aligning to TRBD1. The CDR3 length is 15 residues. Unmatched junction bases numbered 8, after V lost 3 bases and J lost 6 bases. Looked up from germline, CDR1 is MNHEY and CDR2 is SMNVEV (reference sequence). The CDR3 sequence is CASSFVGTVGNIQYF. Written as DNA, the CDR3 is TGTGCCAGCAGTTTTGTTGGGACAGTCGGAAACATTCAGTACTTC.

As to this clone: Other nucleotide sequences from this sample produce the same CDR3. V is TRBV6-6 and J is TRBJ1-3, with D uncertain. This CDR3 spans 14 amino acids. Per germline, CDR1 MNHNY and CDR2 SVGAGI (reference sequence). V was cut by 2 bases and J by 2 bases, with 7 bases left in between. The DNA for the CDR3 is TGTGCCAGCAGTTACGGTACAACTGGAAACACCATATATTTT. Protein: CASSYGTTGNTIYF.

The CDR3 coding sequence is TGCAGCGTTCCCGTGGTAGCGGGAGGTGTTAACACCGGGGAGCTGTTTTTT. It translates to CSVPVVAGGVNTGELFF. The chain couples TRBV29-1 to TRBJ2-2; the match to TRBD2 covers 10 bases. Germline trimming cut 5 bases from V and 2 bases from J; bases unmatched to any gene: 11. The CDR3 spans 17 residues. Germline values: CDR1 SQVTM, CDR2 ANQGSEA.

This clone was recorded once. At one of its ends the junction is not consistent with the germline gene, which may arise from a read error. The genes are TRBV2 and TRBJ2-5; TRBD2 aligns across 9 bases. The CDR3 runs to 11 residues. Germline CDR1 SNHLY, CDR2 FYNNEI. This chain's CDR3 is CASSELAGPDF. CDR3 DNA: TGTGCCAGCAGTGAGCTAGCGGGGCCGGACTTC.

This chain joins TRBV6-1 and TRBJ1-5, with D tentatively TRBD1 (5 bases). Germline assignment: CDR1 MNHNS and CDR2 SASEGT. CDR3 length equals 15 residues. V was shortened by 1 base and J by 7 bases, with 14 bases between the two germline ends. CDR3 loop: CASSEGVSTGQPQHF. In nucleotides, the CDR3 is TGTGCCAGCAGTGAAGGCGTGTCCACAGGCCAGCCCCAGCATTTT.

The chain links TRBV7-9 to TRBJ2-7; D is uncertain. The CDR3 has 14 residues. Trimming shortened V by 5 bases and J by 1 base, and 12 bases separated the two germline ends. Germline lookup yields CDR1 SEHNR and CDR2 FQNEAQ (reference sequence). Here the CDR3 DNA reads TGTGCCAGCAGCCAACGGGCCGCGTCCTACGAGCAGTACTTC. Amino acid sequence: CASSQRAASYEQYF.

This rearrangement joins TRBV28 to TRBJ1-5; no firm D call. Deletions cut 8 bases from V and 0 bases from J, with 8 bases between. This CDR3 contains 13 residues. The germline V gene encodes CDR1 MDHEN and CDR2 SYDVKM. CDR3 DNA sequence: TGTGCCAGCCATTTTTTTAGCAATCAGCCCCAGCATTTT. This codes for CASHFFSNQPQHF.

This clone has ten or more counts. At the DNA level, this CDR3 is encoded by other sequences in the same sample as well. The rearrangement links TRBV4-2 to TRBJ2-5; maybe TRBD2 (6 bases). V lost 4 bases and J lost 2, with 8 bases in between. From germline, CDR1 is LGHNA and CDR2 YNFKEQ. The CDR3 spans 13 residues. Here the CDR3 reads CASSRGVQETQYF. The CDR3 DNA reads TGTGCCAGCAGCCGGGGGGTACAAGAGACCCAGTACTTC.

The chain carries TRBV28 and TRBJ2-7, with D unresolved. The CDR3 sequence is 15 residues long. V shed 3 bases and J shed 0 bases, with 12 bases lying between them. Per the germline V gene, CDR1 is MDHEN and CDR2 is SYDVKM. CDR3 bases: TGTGCCAGCAGTTTCCTGGGCTCCAGCTCCTACGAGCAGTACTTC. Its translation is CASSFLGSSSYEQYF.

V and J are TRBV28 and TRBJ2-1, with D possibly being TRBD2 (6 bases). Germline V lookup: CDR1 MDHEN, CDR2 SYDVKM. The CDR3 consists of 13 residues. The V gene lost 6 bases and the J gene lost 4 bases, with 10 bases spanning the gap. This chain's CDR3 is CASRQTRYNEQFF. In nucleotides, the CDR3 is TGTGCCAGCAGGCAGACTAGGTACAATGAGCAGTTCTTC.

This clone has a single count. This CDR3 is also generated by other DNA sequences in the sample. V is TRBV9 and J is TRBJ1-2; unclear D gene. V was trimmed by 0 bases and J by 8 bases, leaving 11 bases between them. The CDR3 runs 13 residues. Germline-derived CDR1 and CDR2 are SGDLS and YYNGEE. DNA of the CDR3: TGTGCCAGCAGCGTAGCTGGGTATGGCGGCTACACCTTC. It encodes CASSVAGYGGYTF.

The chain recombines TRBV5-1 with TRBJ1-4; 7 nucleotides match TRBD1. CDR3 size: 14 residues. CDR1 is SGHRS and CDR2 is YFSETQ in the germline V gene. With V trimmed by 1 base and J by 6 bases, 3 bases remained unmatched. CDR3 DNA sequence: TGCGCCAGCAGCTTGTTTGGGACAGATGAAAAACTGTTTTTT. Translation gives CASSLFGTDEKLFF.

V is TRBV29-1 and J is TRBJ2-7, with 8 bases identical to TRBD2. CDR1 is SQVTM, CDR2 ANQGSEA, per germline. The CDR3 covers 14 residues. With V trimmed by 4 bases and J by 1 base, 6 bases remained unmatched. CDR3 nucleotide sequence: TGCAGCGTTGCCCCAGCGGGAGTTTCCTACGAGCAGTACTTC. Translated, it gives CSVAPAGVSYEQYF.

This clone was seen once. The rearrangement uses TRBV2 and TRBJ2-7; TRBD1 matches at 12 bases. Germline assignment: CDR1 SNHLY and CDR2 FYNNEI. J gave up 6 bases and V 6 bases, and 9 bases lay outside the gene matches. The CDR3 contains 15 residues. CDR3 coding DNA: TGTGCCAGCAGCCTCCGGGGACAGGGGGCTGGCGAGCAGTACTTC. Protein product: CASSLRGQGAGEQYF. Based on the CDR3 plus reference TRBV2 and TRBJ2-7, the full variable domain is EPEVTQTPSHQVTQMGQEVILRCVPISNHLYFYWYRQILGQKVEFLVSFYNNEISEKSEIFDDQFSVERPDGSNFTLKIRSTKLEDSAMYFCASSLRGQGAGEQYFGPGTRLTVT.